Presented here are 30 T cell receptor beta chains from one specimen sequenced in a study of vaccination effects on CD4 cells after COVID-19. Pools of viral peptides were used by the ViraFEST assay to expand antigen-specific CD4+ T cells ahead of sequencing. CD4+ T cell isolation took place after 10 days of culture. It was between March and December 2020 that the person had a SARS-CoV-2 infection confirmed by PCR. Some clones are missing from TCRdb's copy, which holds only in-frame ones; the method was immunoSEQ multiplex PCR. The table lists 20,000 to 30,000 clones, roughly 69% of them singletons. Their target antigens are unknown. Here the sequenced sample was CD4+ T cells from PBMCs cultured with SARS-CoV-2 spike peptides, taken before COVID-19 vaccination. The receptor set was obtained from a human donor who had a prior SARS-CoV-2 infection.

This sequence joins TRBV15 and TRBJ2-7; no firm D call. Deletions cut 4 bases from V and 3 bases from J, with 19 bases between. Germline loops: CDR1 LNHNV, CDR2 YYDKDF (reference sequence). CDR3 length equals 16 residues. The CDR3 loop reads CATSTVTETLYYEQYF. The DNA of the CDR3 is TGTGCCACCAGCACTGTTACGGAGACCCTTTACTACGAGCAGTACTTC.

The chain is built from TRBV18 and TRBJ2-1, with 9 bases that match TRBD2. The CDR3 covers 15 residues. Trimming removed 1 base from V and 7 bases from J; junction bases left unmatched: 5. CDR1 is KGHSH and CDR2 is LQKENI in the germline V gene. The CDR3 nucleotides read TGTGCCAGCTCACCACAAGCGGGAGGTTATAATGAGCAGTTCTTC. Its protein product is CASSPQAGGYNEQFF.

Comment on this clone: An end of the junction differs from the germline gene, which may be a read error. This chain uses TRBV20-1 with TRBJ1-2; D is unresolved. CDR1 and CDR2 from the germline V gene are DFQATT and SNEGSKA (reference sequence). The CDR3 runs to 10 residues. CDR3 in amino acids: CSARAGVLNF. The CDR3 DNA reads TGCAGTGCTAGAGCCGGAGTACTTAACTTC.

The rearrangement joins TRBV5-1 to TRBJ2-7, with TRBD2 identical over 11 bases. Per germline, CDR1 SGHRS and CDR2 YFSETQ. With 4 bases clipped from V and 2 bases from J, the junction kept 5 bases outside the gene matches. This CDR3 has 15 amino acids. In nucleotides, the CDR3 is TGCGCCAGCAGCATCGGGACTAGCGGAGCCTACGAGCAGTACTTC. The encoded protein is CASSIGTSGAYEQYF. Based on the CDR3 plus reference TRBV5-1 and TRBJ2-7, the full variable domain is KAGVTQTPRYLIKTRGQQVTLSCSPISGHRSVSWYQQTPGQGLQFLFEYFSETQRNKGNFPGRFSGRQFSNSRSEMNVSTLELGDSALYLCASSIGTSGAYEQYFGPGTRLTVT.

The CDR3 DNA sequence: TGTGCCACCAGCAGAGAGGCAGGGGAGAACTACGAGCAGTACTTC. As protein: CATSREAGENYEQYF. The chain carries TRBV15 and TRBJ2-7; tentatively, D is TRBD1 (6 bases). Germline V gene lookup returns CDR1 LNHNV and CDR2 YYDKDF (reference sequence). The CDR3 runs 15 residues. V lost 0 bases and J lost 3, with 12 bases in between.

J is TRBJ1-2 and V is TRBV28, with a weak D call TRBD1 (6 bases). V lost 5 bases, J lost 8 bases, and 15 bases lay in between. CDR3 length: 13 residues. Germline V gene data show CDR1 as MDHEN and CDR2 as SYDVKM. The CDR3 nucleotides are TGTGCCAGCAGTCCCCAAAGGGGGGCGGGCTACACCTTC. This encodes CASSPQRGAGYTF.

The V and J genes are TRBV7-9 and TRBJ1-1; D unclear. This CDR3 contains 14 residues. The V end was cut by 6 bases, the J end by 0 bases, with 11 bases between. Germline CDR1 SEHNR, CDR2 FQNEAQ (reference sequence). The CDR3 protein is CASSTYRVNTEAFF. CDR3 DNA sequence: TGTGCCAGCAGTACCTACAGAGTGAACACTGAAGCTTTCTTT.

There are a few counts of this clone. The V gene is TRBV2, the J gene TRBJ2-5; TRBD2 matches 10 bases. V lost 6 bases, J lost 10 bases, and 8 bases stayed unmatched. CDR1 SNHLY and CDR2 FYNNEI come from the germline V gene. There are 13 residues in the CDR3. The CDR3 loop is CASRTGLAGDQYF. DNA for the CDR3: TGTGCCAGCAGGACCGGGCTAGCGGGAGACCAGTACTTC.

The chain employs TRBV2 and TRBJ2-3; no clear D. V was shortened by 2 bases and J by 0 bases, with 6 bases between the two germline ends. Germline lookup yields CDR1 SNHLY and CDR2 FYNNEI. CDR3 length: 14 amino acids. The CDR3 loop is CASSETSSTDTQYF. The CDR3 DNA reads TGTGCCAGCAGTGAAACCTCAAGCACAGATACGCAGTATTTT.

This clone showed up just once. The J gene is TRBJ2-1, the V gene TRBV2; D possibly corresponds to TRBD2 (5 bases). V was cut by 4 bases and J by 11 bases, with 15 bases left in between. The CDR3 consists of 13 residues. Germline V gene sequence: CDR1 SNHLY, CDR2 FYNNEI. CDR3 in amino acids: CASSGRPALKQFF. CDR3 nucleotide sequence: TGTGCCAGCAGTGGGAGGCCAGCATTGAAGCAGTTCTTC.

The chain couples TRBV20-1 to TRBJ1-5, with D possibly being TRBD1 (5 bases). The germline CDR1 and CDR2 sequences are DFQATT and SNEGSKA (reference sequence). The CDR3 contains 16 residues. V was trimmed by 4 bases and J by 4 bases, leaving 20 bases between them. The CDR3 DNA reads TGCAGTGCTATTGACAGATCCCTTACGTGGAATCAGCCCCAGCATTTT. Translating gives CSAIDRSLTWNQPQHF.

V gene TRBV2 combines with J gene TRBJ2-2; D not certain. From germline, CDR1 is SNHLY and CDR2 FYNNEI. CDR3 length equals 14 residues. CDR3 coding DNA: TGTGCAGTTTCCTTCCAGTTAACCACCGGGGAGCTGTTTTTT. It specifies CAVSFQLTTGELFF.

This clone was seen just once. For the CDR3, the DNA is TGTGCCAGCAGCGTGGTAGGGGTAACTGGAAACACCATATATTTT. This translates into CASSVVGVTGNTIYF. The genes are TRBV9 and TRBJ1-3, with D possibly TRBD1 on 5 matching bases. The CDR3 has 15 amino acids. Trimming took 2 bases from V and 2 from J, leaving 11 bases between them. CDR1 is SGDLS, CDR2 YYNGEE, per germline.

The genes are TRBV18 and TRBJ1-2; possibly TRBD1 for D (5 bases). Trimming shortened V by 2 bases and J by 2 bases, and 9 bases separated the two germline ends. CDR1 KGHSH and CDR2 LQKENI come from the germline V gene. The CDR3 covers 14 residues. CDR3 protein: CASSPSGGNYGYTF. The CDR3, as DNA: TGTGCCAGCTCACCATCGGGGGGAAACTATGGCTACACCTTC. Full variable domain (remainder filled in from reference TRBV18 and TRBJ1-2): NAGVMQNPRHLVRRRGQEARLRCSPMKGHSHVYWYRQLPEEGLKFMVYLQKENIIDESGMPKERFSAEFPKEGPSILRIQQVVRGDSAAYFCASSPSGGNYGYTFGSGTRLTVV.

The chain recombines TRBV5-1 with TRBJ1-2; D remains ambiguous. Germline assignment: CDR1 SGHRS and CDR2 YFSETQ. This CDR3 is built from 14 residues. With 2 bases removed from V and 0 bases from J, the gap between germline ends came to 8 bases. This chain's CDR3 is CASSFAGTNYGYTF. The CDR3 DNA reads as TGCGCCAGCAGCTTCGCCGGGACTAACTATGGCTACACCTTC.

V and J are TRBV7-2 and TRBJ2-1, with 11 nucleotides matching TRBD2. CDR1 SGHTA and CDR2 FQGNSA come from the germline V gene. The J segment lost 10 bases and the V segment lost 1 base, leaving 3 bases of the junction unmatched. CDR3 length equals 14 residues. The CDR3 coding sequence is TGTGCCAGCAGCTTAGTACTAGCGGGGGCCGAGCAGTTCTTC. Translating gives CASSLVLAGAEQFF.

The chain links TRBV5-1 to TRBJ2-7, with D possibly matching TRBD1 (5 bases). This CDR3 is built from 14 residues. V was clipped by 0 bases and J by 9 bases, with 16 bases between them. The germline CDR1 and CDR2 sequences are SGHRS and YFSETQ. For the CDR3, the DNA is TGCGCCAGCAGCTTGGCACCCCAGGGAATAGGGCAGTACTTC. This codes for CASSLAPQGIGQYF.

V usage is TRBV7-3 and J usage is TRBJ1-6; D not resolved. Germline V gene sequence: CDR1 SGHTA, CDR2 FQGTGA. The V end was cut by 1 base, the J end by 8 bases, with 6 bases between. This CDR3 comprises 13 residues. CDR3 residues: CASSLRQYSPLHF. The DNA of the CDR3 is TGTGCCAGCAGCTTAAGGCAGTATTCACCCCTCCACTTT.

This chain links TRBV28 with TRBJ1-1, with 11 bases aligning to TRBD1. Germline lookup yields CDR1 MDHEN and CDR2 SYDVKM. The junction had 11 bases not matched to a gene; V was cut back by 10 bases and J by 4 bases. The CDR3 has 15 amino acids. The CDR3 protein is CAIFGQGALPTEAFF. The CDR3 DNA is TGTGCCATCTTCGGACAGGGGGCGCTTCCCACTGAAGCTTTCTTT.

The V and J genes are TRBV7-3 and TRBJ2-7; 11 bases match TRBD2. The V gene's germline CDR1 is SGHTA and CDR2 FQGTGA. V trimming: 6 bases; J trimming: 5 bases; junction bases outside the gene matches: 12. The CDR3 contains 16 residues. The DNA of the CDR3 is TGTGCCAGCAGTCGAGGCCTAGCGGGAGGTGAGGACGAGCAGTACTTC. Amino acid sequence: CASSRGLAGGEDEQYF.

This clone has more than one count but fewer than ten. This rearrangement joins TRBV4-3 to TRBJ1-5, with D unresolved. Trimming pared 0 bases from V and 1 base from J, leaving 13 bases between. The CDR3 loop spans 17 amino acids. CDR1 is LGHNA, CDR2 YSLEER, per germline. Here the CDR3 reads CASSQDLPGLSNQPQHF. The CDR3 DNA reads as TGCGCCAGCAGCCAAGATCTCCCAGGATTAAGCAATCAGCCCCAGCATTTT.

The J gene is TRBJ2-3, the V gene TRBV6-5; TRBD2 is a possible D gene (6 bases). The germline V and J ends were trimmed by 6 bases and 0 bases, with 13 bases remaining between them. This CDR3 is 15 amino acids long. Germline V gives CDR1 MNHEY, CDR2 SVGAGI. The CDR3 bases are TGTGCCAGCAGCCGCGGGACCCCTAGCACAGATACGCAGTATTTT. Protein: CASSRGTPSTDTQYF.

CDR3 residues: CASSFRPTYEQYF. Written as DNA, the CDR3 is TGTGCCAGCAGTTTCCGGCCGACCTACGAGCAGTACTTC. V gene TRBV12-3 or TRBV12-4 combines with J gene TRBJ2-7; D call uncertain. This CDR3 has 13 amino acids. V was pared by 3 bases and J by 2 bases, with 8 bases between.

The chain couples TRBV6-1 to TRBJ2-3; D is perhaps TRBD1 (6 bases). Trimming removed 2 bases from V and 2 bases from J, with 14 bases in between. Germline assignment: CDR1 MNHNS and CDR2 SASEGT. The length of the CDR3 is 16 residues. The CDR3 loop is CASSEQGSLNTDTQYF. In DNA, the CDR3 is TGTGCCAGCAGTGAACAGGGGTCCCTGAACACAGATACGCAGTATTTT.

The V call is TRBV6-4, the J call TRBJ2-1, with a weak D call TRBD2 (5 bases). The V end lost 8 bases, the J end lost 9 bases, and 20 bases lay between the germline ends. CDR1 and CDR2 (germline): MRHNA, SNTAGT. CDR3 length: 14 residues. CDR3 residues: CASRREHSLGEQFF. Here the CDR3 DNA reads TGTGCCAGCCGTCGGGAACACTCCCTGGGTGAGCAGTTCTTC.

The gene calls are TRBV5-1 and TRBJ2-5; D is uncertain. Germline CDR1 SGHRS, CDR2 YFSETQ. The CDR3 length is 15 residues. Between the trimmed V and J ends, which lost 0 bases and 5 bases, there was a span of 14 bases. The CDR3 DNA follows: TGCGCCAGCAGCTTGGATCTGGGTTTTGGGGAGACCCAGTACTTC. Encoded protein: CASSLDLGFGETQYF.

The chain has TRBV5-1 and TRBJ2-2, with D uncertain. The ends were cut back, 0 bases at V and 7 bases at J, with 7 bases in the middle. The germline V gene encodes CDR1 SGHRS and CDR2 YFSETQ. The CDR3 spans 13 residues. In nucleotides, the CDR3 is TGCGCCAGCAGCTTGGGAGGTGTCGGGGAGCTGTTTTTT. Protein product: CASSLGGVGELFF.

This clone appeared once. The V call is TRBV12-5, the J call TRBJ2-7; D may be TRBD2 (6 bases). Germline V gene data show CDR1 as LGHNT and CDR2 as FRNRAP. CDR3 length: 14 residues. Deletions cut 4 bases from V and 1 base from J, with 11 bases between. The CDR3 nucleotides read TGTGCTAGTGGTTGGTCCAGCGGGTCCTACGAGCAGTACTTC. It specifies CASGWSSGSYEQYF.

The chain joins TRBV28 to TRBJ1-6; D gene uncertain. The CDR3 sequence is 16 residues long. CDR1 is MDHEN and CDR2 is SYDVKM in the germline V gene. Trimming cost V 5 bases and J 3 bases, with 14 bases left between them. The CDR3 DNA reads TGTGCCAGCAGTCTGGACCGATCCGGCTATAATTCACCCCTCCACTTT. Its translation is CASSLDRSGYNSPLHF.

A remark on this clone: One end of the junction does not line up with germline, which may come from a read error. The rearrangement joins TRBV7-7 to TRBJ2-5, with 7 nucleotides matching TRBD2. The V gene's germline CDR1 is SSHAT and CDR2 FNYEAQ (reference sequence). CDR3 size: 15 residues. The CDR3: CASSPTPSGQETQYF. The CDR3 nucleotides read TGTGCTAGCAGCCCGACCCCTAGCGGCCAAGAGACCCAGTACTTC.